The 21 T cell receptor beta chains reported below all come from one sample, sequenced in a study of regulatory T cells in long-lasting Graves disease. Indicated time point: persistent/refractory GD, antithyroid drugs over 5 years with positive TRAb. Isolated PBMC RNA provided the starting material for the TCR library. Arm-PCR with iRepertoire HTBI primers amplified the CDR3 regions for these TCR beta libraries. TCRdb itself ran the multiplex PCR reads through MiXCR, one entry per CDR3 protein. The data show around 500,000 distinct CDR3 sequences, about a fifth seen once. The material was peripheral blood mononuclear cells (PBMCs), obtained when the disease was refractory, from a patient treated with antithyroid drugs. All receptors come from a female donor with Graves disease.

About this clonotype itself: A much larger clone sits a single nucleotide away, making a read error possible. The missing conserved phenylalanine or tryptophan at the end of this CDR3 makes a read error likely. The chain recombines TRBV12-5 with TRBJ2-6; D gene uncertain. There are 19 residues in the CDR3. CDR1 LGHNT and CDR2 FRNRAP come from the germline V gene. V lost 0 bases to trimming and J lost 0 bases, with 15 bases between them. CDR3 bases: TGTGCTAGTGGTTTGGTACTTAGTGGCAGGAGCTCTGGGGCCAACGTCCTGACTTCC. It translates to CASGLVLSGRSSGANVLTS.

This clonotype was detected many times. The J gene is TRBJ2-7, the V gene TRBV6-1; 7 nucleotides align to TRBD1. Trimming removed 2 bases from V and 5 bases from J; junction bases left unmatched: 9. This CDR3 is built from 15 residues. Germline CDR1 MNHNS, CDR2 SASEGT. CDR3 region: CASSERWDSNHEQYF. DNA of the CDR3: TGTGCCAGCAGTGAAAGATGGGACAGTAACCACGAGCAGTACTTC.

This clonotype was counted between two and nine times. The rearrangement joins TRBV18 to TRBJ1-5, with 12 bases identical to TRBD1. Losses at the gene ends were 5 bases for V and 5 bases for J; bases not matched to a gene: 4. The CDR3 length is 15 residues. Germline CDR1 is KGHSH and CDR2 is LQKENI. CDR3 in DNA: TGTGCCAGCTCAACCGGGACAGGGGGCCATCAGCCCCAGCATTTT. Translated, it gives CASSTGTGGHQPQHF.

This chain joins TRBV6-1 and TRBJ1-2; a weak D match, TRBD1 (5 bases). CDR1 and CDR2 (germline): MNHNS, SASEGT. The CDR3 length is 18 residues. The ends were cut back, 4 bases at V and 2 bases at J, with 23 bases in the middle. CDR3 loop: CASSGGRVAERKNYGYTF. In DNA form, the CDR3 reads TGTGCCAGCAGTGGAGGCAGGGTCGCGGAAAGAAAGAACTATGGCTACACCTTC.

Only a few counts were recorded for this clonotype. V and J are TRBV20-1 and TRBJ1-5; D remains ambiguous. Germline CDR1 reads DFQATT; CDR2 reads SNEGSKA (reference sequence). This CDR3 has 14 amino acids. Trimming pared 3 bases from V and 1 base from J, leaving 10 bases between. This chain's CDR3 is CSARQGASNQPQHF. CDR3 bases: TGCAGTGCTAGGCAAGGAGCCAGCAATCAGCCCCAGCATTTT.

This clonotype was recorded at least ten times. The chain carries TRBV12-3 or TRBV12-4 and TRBJ1-1, with D possibly TRBD1 on 6 matching bases. Trimming shortened V by 6 bases and J by 4 bases, and 15 bases separated the two germline ends. The CDR3 spans 14 residues. The CDR3: CASRYTGKGTEAFF. The CDR3 DNA follows: TGTGCCAGCAGATATACAGGGAAGGGCACTGAAGCTTTCTTT.

This clonotype appeared a few times. In DNA form, the CDR3 reads TGTGCCAGCAGCCCGACAGTTGGGGACTACGAGCAGTACTTC. It encodes CASSPTVGDYEQYF. This chain joins TRBV5-5 and TRBJ2-7; D perhaps matches TRBD1 (5 bases). The CDR3 is made up of 14 amino acids. In germline, CDR1 is SGHKS, CDR2 YYEKEE (reference sequence). Trimming stripped 4 bases from V and 3 bases from J, with 14 bases between.

The rearrangement joins TRBV30 to TRBJ1-6; D is undetermined. CDR1 and CDR2 from the germline V gene are GTSNPN and SVGIG (reference sequence). The CDR3 runs to 15 residues. Deletions cut 3 bases from V and 0 bases from J, with 9 bases between. This CDR3 reads CAWSSQSSYNSPLHF. The CDR3, as DNA: TGTGCCTGGAGCTCTCAGAGCTCCTATAATTCACCCCTCCACTTT.

Only a few counts were recorded for this clonotype. The chain is built from TRBV4-2 and TRBJ2-7, with TRBD1 matching 10 bases. The CDR3 is 17 residues long. Unmatched junction bases numbered 13, after V lost 2 bases and J lost 6 bases. From germline, CDR1 is LGHNA and CDR2 YNFKEQ. Here the CDR3 DNA reads TGTGCCAGCAGCCAATACGTTTCCCGAGACAGGGGGCCCGAGCAGTACTTC. Translation gives CASSQYVSRDRGPEQYF.

Remarks on this clonotype: The junction differs from germline at one of its ends, possibly a read error. This rearrangement joins TRBV6-5 to TRBJ1-1; 8 nucleotides match TRBD1. CDR1 is MNHEY, CDR2 SVGAGI, per germline. This CDR3 has 15 residues. In DNA form, the CDR3 reads TGTGCCGGCAGTTATTTCCCAGGGGGCGGCACTGAAGCTTTCTTT. Its protein is CAGSYFPGGGTEAFF.

The J gene is TRBJ2-7, the V gene TRBV27; 15 nucleotides line up with TRBD2. V trimming: 2 bases; J trimming: 6 bases; junction bases outside the gene matches: 5. The CDR3 is 16 residues long. CDR1 and CDR2 (germline): MNHEY, SMNVEV (reference sequence). The CDR3 region has the DNA TGTGCCAGCAGTTTAGCCGGACTAGCGGGAGGGAGCGAGCAGTACTTC. This codes for CASSLAGLAGGSEQYF.

This clonotype was recorded at least ten times. The V gene is TRBV9, the J gene TRBJ1-2; possible D gene TRBD1, 5 bases. In germline, CDR1 is SGDLS, CDR2 YYNGEE. V was clipped by 4 bases and J by 0 bases, with 16 bases between them. There are 16 residues in the CDR3. CDR3 in amino acids: CASSPGDSDTNYGYTF. CDR3 nucleotides: TGTGCCAGCAGCCCTGGAGACAGCGATACTAACTATGGCTACACCTTC.

Ten or more counts support this clonotype. The chain recombines TRBV20-1 with TRBJ2-7, with a weak D call TRBD2 (6 bases). Trimming shortened V by 1 base and J by 0 bases, and 10 bases separated the two germline ends. CDR1 and CDR2 from the germline V gene are DFQATT and SNEGSKA (reference sequence). The CDR3 runs 14 residues. The CDR3 spells CSARATRNSYEQYF. Written as DNA, the CDR3 is TGCAGTGCTAGAGCGACTAGAAACTCCTACGAGCAGTACTTC.

This clonotype was counted a few times. The chain carries TRBV7-8 and TRBJ1-3; TRBD1 agrees at 8 bases. This CDR3 contains 12 residues. J gave up 6 bases and V 8 bases, and 3 bases lay outside the gene matches. Germline V gene lookup returns CDR1 SGHVS and CDR2 FQNEAQ. CDR3 residues: CASGQGANTIYF. CDR3 coding DNA: TGTGCCAGCGGGCAGGGGGCAAACACCATATATTTT.

A note on this clonotype: This may arise from a read error, as a much more abundant clone is one base away. The CDR3 coding sequence is TGCGCCAGCAGCTTGGGATCAATTGGCGGGGGTCAAGAGACCCAGTACTTC. Translating gives CASSLGSIGGGQETQYF. The chain links TRBV5-1 to TRBJ2-5, with TRBD2 matching over 7 bases. Germline V gene lookup returns CDR1 SGHRS and CDR2 YFSETQ. V shed 0 bases, J shed 2 bases, and the junction held 10 bases outside the gene matches. This CDR3 is 17 amino acids long. The complete variable domain, with remaining parts taken from reference TRBV5-1 and TRBJ2-5, reads KAGVTQTPRYLIKTRGQQVTLSCSPISGHRSVSWYQQTPGQGLQFLFEYFSETQRNKGNFPGRFSGRQFSNSRSEMNVSTLELGDSALYLCASSLGSIGGGQETQYFGPGTRLLVL.

This clonotype was counted many times. The gene calls are TRBV12-3 or TRBV12-4 and TRBJ1-1, with D maybe TRBD1 (5 bases). CDR3 length equals 15 residues. V gave up 5 bases and J gave up 1 base, with 14 bases separating them. DNA of the CDR3: TGTGCCAGCAGTCCGGGACTCCAAACGAACACTGAAGCTTTCTTT. Translating gives CASSPGLQTNTEAFF.

This clonotype was counted many times. This chain uses TRBV6-5 with TRBJ1-2, with 9 bases aligning to TRBD1. The CDR3 length is 15 residues. Unmatched junction bases numbered 7, after V lost 4 bases and J lost 4 bases. Germline CDR1 and CDR2: MNHEY and SVGAGI. The CDR3 DNA follows: TGTGCCAGCAGTTCGCAAGGGACAGGGACCTATGGCTACACCTTC. Amino acid sequence: CASSSQGTGTYGYTF.

This clonotype has just a few counts. The junction differs from germline at one of its ends, possibly a read error. The chain joins TRBV10-3 to TRBJ1-1; D is uncertain. This CDR3 has 12 amino acids. Germline CDR1 ENHRY, CDR2 SYGVKD. The CDR3 sequence is CASSLPHPPAFF. Here the CDR3 DNA reads TGTGCCAGCAGTTTACCTCACCCGCCAGCTTTCTTT.

This clonotype has ten or more counts. This chain links TRBV10-3 with TRBJ1-2; tentative D call: TRBD1 (6 bases). There are 13 residues in the CDR3. V lost 7 bases, J lost 1 base, and 10 bases lay in between. CDR1 and CDR2 from the germline V gene are ENHRY and SYGVKD. This CDR3 reads CAITPDSNYGYTF. CDR3 nucleotide sequence: TGTGCCATCACCCCGGACAGTAACTATGGCTACACCTTC.

This clonotype was seen many times. The J gene is TRBJ2-7, the V gene TRBV19; the match to TRBD1 covers 8 bases. Germline V CDR1 and CDR2: LNHDA, SQIVND (reference sequence). Losses at the gene ends were 3 bases for V and 3 bases for J; bases not matched to a gene: 7. The CDR3 spans 15 residues. The CDR3 DNA follows: TGTGCCAGTAGTATGGATTGGACAGGGAACTACGAGCAGTACTTC. It encodes CASSMDWTGNYEQYF.

The chain is built from TRBV28 and TRBJ2-7, with TRBD2 matching over 12 bases. The germline CDR1 and CDR2 sequences are MDHEN and SYDVKM. The V and J ends lost 6 bases and 5 bases, in that order; junction bases with no gene match: 8. This CDR3 comprises 15 residues. This chain's CDR3 is CASSPTSGRLHEQYF. The CDR3 nucleotides are TGTGCCAGCAGCCCAACTAGCGGGAGGTTACACGAGCAGTACTTC.